The following is a T cell receptor beta chain sequence with its context. Antigen unknown. Germline CDR1 SQVTM, CDR2 ANQGSEA. The V end lost 6 bases, the J end lost 6 bases, and 18 bases lay between the germline ends. The CDR3 has 14 residues. Investigators amplified TCR beta CDR3 regions from RNA transcripts. Investigators did first-round RT-PCR with HTBI primers, then second-round multiplex PCR. One entry per CDR3 protein, called by TCRdb with MiXCR from the multiplex PCR reads. The sample lists 200,000 to 300,000 distinct CDR3 sequences; approximately 42% were seen once. None of the included patients had other autoimmune diseases, uncontrolled infections, pregnancy or lactation, as these led to exclusion. Orbital computed tomography, together with clinical symptoms, serum thyroxine, TRAb and thyroid ultrasound, was used for diagnosis. This entry is derived from a study of Graves' ophthalmopathy and Graves' hyperthyroidism. Study context: Peripheral blood was gathered at first diagnosis, ahead of any treatment whatsoever. General study findings and limits: A 13-signature model separated ophthalmopathy from stable hyperthyroidism, roughly 85% sensitivity, around 78% specificity.

The rearrangement joins TRBV29-1 to TRBJ1-5; D is unclear. The TCR comes from an adult man with Graves' ophthalmopathy. The specimen sequenced was peripheral blood. CDR3 region: CSVVDTNKGQPQHF. In nucleotides, the CDR3 is TGCAGCGTCGTCGACACGAACAAGGGTCAGCCCCAGCATTTT.